This T cell receptor beta chain was sequenced for a study of glioma-infiltrating T cells. Study overall: WHO grade II oligodendrogliomas or astrocytomas, plus non-recurrent WHO grade IV glioblastomas, were sampled. Target coverage was 4.5- to 10-fold for 800,000 to 1,000,000 blood T cells.

Comments on this clonotype: What it binds is unknown.

TCR alpha and beta CDR3 regions were amplified from RNA using iRepertoire nested multiplex PCR. Tissue mRNA or PBMC total RNA, about 85-400 ng, went into one-step reverse transcription and amplification. MiXCR was run by TCRdb on the multiplex PCR reads, yielding one entry per CDR3 protein. The table has about 380,000 distinct CDR3 sequences, roughly two fifths seen once; the top ten hold 12%. General study results and limits: Shared blood CDR3 signature motifs marked patients with low tissue-blood divergence.

Sequenced: glioma tissue, nonneoplastic brain tissue, or PBMCs (not recorded which). This sequence was found in a human donor with low-grade glioma or glioblastoma, undergoing nonglioma brain surgery, or in good health (not recorded which).

The DNA for the CDR3 is TGTGCCTGGGCGGAGCCGGGACGAGGCTACACCTTC. Translation gives CAWAEPGRGYTF. This rearrangement joins TRBV30 to TRBJ1-2; D might be TRBD1 (5 bases). Germline V gene sequence: CDR1 GTSNPN, CDR2 SVGIG (reference sequence). V lost 5 bases and J lost 8, with 15 bases in between. This CDR3 is 12 amino acids long.